The 27 T cell receptor beta chains reported below all come from one sample, sequenced in a study of CD8 T cells in Susac syndrome. It was with random hexamers that roughly 0.45 to 1 ug RNA was reverse transcribed. TCRdb passed the immunoSEQ multiplex PCR reads through MiXCR, listing each CDR3 protein once. The sample has hundreds of thousands of distinct CDR3 sequences; 90% to 96% are singletons. The sample was CD4+ T cells from PBMCs. Receptor source: a human donor with Susac syndrome.

The chain has TRBV18 and TRBJ2-7; D call uncertain. Trimming stripped 3 bases from V and 0 bases from J, with 12 bases between. The CDR3 spans 15 residues. The germline gives CDR1 KGHSH, CDR2 LQKENI. The CDR3 sequence is CASSPMTQSSYEQYF. CDR3 in DNA: TGTGCCAGCTCACCGATGACTCAAAGCTCCTACGAGCAGTACTTC. The full variable domain, its missing parts supplied by reference TRBV18 and TRBJ2-7, is NAGVMQNPRHLVRRRGQEARLRCSPMKGHSHVYWYRQLPEEGLKFMVYLQKENIIDESGMPKERFSAEFPKEGPSILRIQQVVRGDSAAYFCASSPMTQSSYEQYFGPGTRLTVT.

This clonotype was seen once. The chain recombines TRBV20-1 with TRBJ2-7, with D perhaps TRBD1 (6 bases). V was clipped by 4 bases and J by 6 bases, with 25 bases between them. The CDR3 totals 16 residues. Germline CDR1 reads DFQATT; CDR2 reads SNEGSKA (reference sequence). The CDR3 reads CSAITGGQYVSAEQYF. In nucleotides, the CDR3 is TGCAGTGCTATTACTGGGGGCCAGTACGTGTCTGCCGAGCAGTACTTC.

The gene calls are TRBV27 and TRBJ1-1; TRBD1 aligns across 10 bases. V dropped 6 bases and J dropped 1; count of bases not matched to a gene: 8. This CDR3 comprises 16 residues. CDR1 is MNHEY and CDR2 is SMNVEV in the germline V gene (reference sequence). The CDR3 sequence is CASSPRQGARNTEAFF. The CDR3 DNA follows: TGTGCCAGCAGCCCCAGACAGGGGGCGAGGAACACTGAAGCTTTCTTT.

The chain combines TRBV9 with TRBJ2-7; the match to TRBD2 covers 9 bases. Germline CDR1 SGDLS, CDR2 YYNGEE. The junction had 7 bases not matched to a gene; V was cut back by 3 bases and J by 6 bases. The CDR3 consists of 14 residues. The CDR3 region is CASSAVSGSPEQYF. CDR3 nucleotides: TGTGCCAGCAGCGCCGTTAGCGGGAGTCCCGAGCAGTACTTC.

V gene TRBV3-1 combines with J gene TRBJ1-5; D is ambiguous. This CDR3 has 13 amino acids. The ends were cut back, 2 bases at V and 3 bases at J, with 5 bases in the middle. CDR1 is LGHDT and CDR2 is YNNKEL in the germline V gene (reference sequence). CDR3 DNA sequence: TGTGCCAGCAGCCAATTCCCCAATCAGCCCCAGCATTTT. This sequence encodes CASSQFPNQPQHF.

The chain links TRBV9 to TRBJ2-3; TRBD2 matches at 13 bases. The CDR3 extends over 20 amino acids. Germline CDR1 is SGDLS and CDR2 is YYNGEE. The V segment lost 2 bases and the J segment 1 base; nucleotides outside the gene matches: 13. The CDR3 protein is CASSVSQGTSGTYRTDTQYF. In nucleotides, the CDR3 is TGTGCCAGCAGCGTTAGTCAGGGGACTAGCGGGACCTACCGCACAGATACGCAGTATTTT.

Only one count was recorded for this clonotype. The V and J genes are TRBV28 and TRBJ1-5; 7 nucleotides line up with TRBD1. CDR1 is MDHEN, CDR2 SYDVKM, per germline. The CDR3 runs to 15 residues. After removal of 7 bases from V and 4 bases from J, the junction contained 10 bases not matched to a gene. Here the CDR3 reads CASTRVGGGNQPQHF. CDR3 DNA sequence: TGTGCCAGCACCCGAGTAGGGGGCGGAAATCAGCCCCAGCATTTT.

The CDR3 region has the DNA TGCGCCAGCAGCCAACAATCAACTAGCGGCCTTAGCACAGATACGCAGTATTTT. Translation: CASSQQSTSGLSTDTQYF. The chain couples TRBV4-1 to TRBJ2-3; TRBD2 matches at 8 bases. Germline V lookup: CDR1 MGHRA, CDR2 YSYEKL. This CDR3 region has 18 residues. The junction had 10 bases not matched to a gene; V was cut back by 2 bases and J by 0 bases.

The chain joins TRBV3-1 to TRBJ2-7, with D uncertain. V was clipped by 2 bases and J by 3 bases, with 8 bases between them. The CDR3 has 13 amino acids. Per germline, CDR1 LGHDT and CDR2 YNNKEL (reference sequence). In DNA form, the CDR3 reads TGTGCCAGCAGCCAACGTCTATACTACGAGCAGTACTTC. Encoded protein: CASSQRLYYEQYF.

The chain has TRBV3-1 and TRBJ1-2; possibly TRBD1 for D (6 bases). Germline loops: CDR1 LGHDT, CDR2 YNNKEL (reference sequence). The CDR3 is 14 residues long. V shed 1 base and J shed 4 bases, with 10 bases lying between them. The CDR3 DNA sequence: TGTGCCAGCAGCCAAGGTGGCAGGGGCTATGGCTACACCTTC. This translates into CASSQGGRGYGYTF.

The chain has TRBV15 and TRBJ2-3, with D possibly TRBD1 on 6 matching bases. V was cut by 5 bases and J by 2 bases, with 14 bases left in between. The germline gives CDR1 LNHNV, CDR2 YYDKDF (reference sequence). This CDR3 has 15 amino acids. In DNA form, the CDR3 reads TGTGCCACCAGCGGCCCCCAGGGGTTCACAGATACGCAGTATTTT. Amino acids: CATSGPQGFTDTQYF.

This clonotype occurred once. The chain uses TRBV20-1 and TRBJ2-3; 7 nucleotides agree with TRBD2. Germline V lookup: CDR1 DFQATT, CDR2 SNEGSKA (reference sequence). V gave up 4 bases and J gave up 6 bases; unmatched junction bases: 1. This CDR3 is built from 11 residues. The DNA for the CDR3 is TGCAGTGCTACACTAGCGGATACGCAGTATTTT. Translating gives CSATLADTQYF.

The chain links TRBV29-1 to TRBJ1-1; no definite D call. Germline CDR1 reads SQVTM; CDR2 reads ANQGSEA. Trimming took off 3 bases at V and 1 base at J, with 12 bases between the two ends. There are 14 residues in the CDR3. The CDR3: CSVDRSGANTEAFF. The CDR3 bases are TGCAGCGTTGATAGGTCAGGCGCGAACACTGAAGCTTTCTTT.

The rearrangement uses TRBV29-1 and TRBJ1-1; possible D gene TRBD1, 5 bases. Germline V CDR1 and CDR2: SQVTM, ANQGSEA. Trimming pared 5 bases from V and 0 bases from J, leaving 10 bases between. There are 13 residues in the CDR3. The CDR3 region is CSVPTALNTEAFF. CDR3 coding DNA: TGCAGCGTTCCGACAGCTTTGAACACTGAAGCTTTCTTT.

V is TRBV12-3 or TRBV12-4 and J is TRBJ2-3; D is undetermined. The V and J ends lost 6 bases and 4 bases respectively, with 11 bases between them. The CDR3 runs 13 residues. In nucleotides, the CDR3 is TGTGCCAGCAGCCCCCGGTTGCCAGATACGCAGTATTTT. This translates into CASSPRLPDTQYF.

This clonotype is a singleton in its sample. The DNA of the CDR3 is TGTGCCAGCAGCCAAGATGCTAGCGGGATACGTGTGGATACGCAGTATTTT. As protein: CASSQDASGIRVDTQYF. The V and J genes are TRBV3-1 and TRBJ2-3, with 9 bases that match TRBD2. With V trimmed by 0 bases and J by 6 bases, 10 bases remained unmatched. The CDR3 totals 17 residues. CDR1 LGHDT and CDR2 YNNKEL come from the germline V gene (reference sequence).

This clonotype has just one count. In DNA, the CDR3 is TGTGCCAGCTCACCGCCGTTCGACAGGTACGAGCAGTACTTC. It yields the protein CASSPPFDRYEQYF. V gene TRBV18 combines with J gene TRBJ2-7; a weak D match, TRBD1 (6 bases). The germline V gene encodes CDR1 KGHSH and CDR2 LQKENI. V dropped 3 bases and J dropped 4 bases, with 13 bases sitting between them. The CDR3 covers 14 residues.

In its sample, this clonotype was seen once. CDR3 DNA: TGTGCCAGCAGTCAAATGGGGACCGGGACCGTGAGCTCCTACGAGCAGTACTTC. Encoded protein: CASSQMGTGTVSSYEQYF. J is TRBJ2-7 and V is TRBV27; D is perhaps TRBD1 or TRBD2 (5 bases each). Deletions cut 5 bases from V and 0 bases from J, with 23 bases between. The CDR3 totals 18 residues. The germline CDR1 and CDR2 sequences are MNHEY and SMNVEV (reference sequence).

The J gene is TRBJ2-2, the V gene TRBV24-1; weak D call: TRBD1 (5 bases). Trimming shortened V by 9 bases and J by 7 bases, and 11 bases separated the two germline ends. The CDR3 runs to 12 residues. Germline CDR1 is KGHDR and CDR2 is SFDVKD. CDR3 residues: CATQGFGGELFF. CDR3 coding DNA: TGTGCCACCCAGGGATTTGGCGGGGAGCTGTTTTTT.

The J gene is TRBJ2-1, the V gene TRBV5-6; 7 bases agree with TRBD1. CDR3 length: 15 residues. V shed 2 bases, J shed 2 bases, and the junction held 4 bases outside the gene matches. CDR1 and CDR2 (germline): SGHDT, YYEEEE. In DNA form, the CDR3 reads TGTGCCAGCAGCTTTTTGCAGGGGGCCTACAATGAGCAGTTCTTC. Protein sequence: CASSFLQGAYNEQFF. The full variable domain, rest sourced from reference TRBV5-6 and TRBJ2-1, is DAGVTQSPTHLIKTRGQQVTLRCSPKSGHDTVSWYQQALGQGPQFIFQYYEEEERQRGNFPDRFSGHQFPNYSSELNVNALLLGDSALYLCASSFLQGAYNEQFFGPGTRLTVL.

This clonotype was picked up one time. CDR3 nucleotides: TGCGCCAGCAAAAAAGTGGAGGGGTCGCGCGAGACCCAGTACTTC. Encoded protein: CASKKVEGSRETQYF. This rearrangement joins TRBV5-1 to TRBJ2-5, with a possible D match to TRBD2 (6 bases). Germline V gene sequence: CDR1 SGHRS, CDR2 YFSETQ. The V gene lost 6 bases and the J gene lost 5 bases, with 20 bases spanning the gap. The CDR3 is 15 amino acids.

This sequence joins TRBV7-6 and TRBJ1-2; possible D gene TRBD1, 5 bases. CDR3 length equals 12 residues. The germline CDR1 and CDR2 sequences are SGHVS and FNYEAQ. V was clipped by 6 bases and J by 10 bases, with 15 bases between them. CDR3: CASRSDIGDYTF. CDR3 DNA sequence: TGTGCCAGCAGGTCCGACATAGGGGACTACACCTTC.

This chain links TRBV25-1 with TRBJ2-7, with D uncertain. V was shortened by 7 bases and J by 6 bases, with 16 bases between the two germline ends. The germline V gene encodes CDR1 MGHDK and CDR2 SYGVNS. This CDR3 comprises 13 residues. The CDR3 bases are TGTGCCAGCATCGCCACCTGGGGTACCGAGCAGTACTTC. Translation gives CASIATWGTEQYF.

The J gene is TRBJ2-5, the V gene TRBV30; possible D gene TRBD1, 6 bases. This CDR3 region has 14 residues. The V gene lost 2 bases and the J gene lost 2 bases, with 12 bases spanning the gap. Germline CDR1 is GTSNPN and CDR2 is SVGIG (reference sequence). DNA for the CDR3: TGTGCCTGGAGTCCCGGGACATTTCAAGAGACCCAGTACTTC. Translating it yields CAWSPGTFQETQYF.

The gene calls are TRBV19 and TRBJ2-2, with 9 bases matching TRBD1. Per germline, CDR1 LNHDA and CDR2 SQIVND (reference sequence). There are 14 residues in the CDR3. V lost 5 bases and J lost 5; bases outside the gene matches: 3. The CDR3, as DNA: TGTGCCAGTAGTTTCGACAGGGGGACCGGGGAGCTGTTTTTT. It translates to CASSFDRGTGELFF. Supplemented by reference TRBV19 and TRBJ2-2, the full variable domain reads DGGITQSPKYLFRKEGQNVTLSCEQNLNHDAMYWYRQDPGQGLRLIYYSQIVNDFQKGDIAEGYSVSREKKESFPLTVTSAQKNPTAFYLCASSFDRGTGELFFGEGSRLTVL.

This chain connects TRBV27 to TRBJ1-2; D uncertain. V was cut by 6 bases and J by 6 bases, with 17 bases left in between. The CDR3 loop spans 14 amino acids. The germline V gene encodes CDR1 MNHEY and CDR2 SMNVEV (reference sequence). CDR3 bases: TGTGCCAGCAGGCGATCAGGAGGTGCCGATGGCTACACCTTC. It specifies CASRRSGGADGYTF.

To note about this clonotype: Relative to the germline gene, one junction end is altered; a read error may explain this. This rearrangement joins TRBV18 to TRBJ1-4, with TRBD1 matching over 7 bases. The CDR3 is made up of 12 amino acids. CDR1 is KGHSH, CDR2 LQKENI, per germline. DNA for the CDR3: TGTGCCACCTCACAGGACAGGGAAAAACTGTTTTTT. It is translated as CATSQDREKLFF.